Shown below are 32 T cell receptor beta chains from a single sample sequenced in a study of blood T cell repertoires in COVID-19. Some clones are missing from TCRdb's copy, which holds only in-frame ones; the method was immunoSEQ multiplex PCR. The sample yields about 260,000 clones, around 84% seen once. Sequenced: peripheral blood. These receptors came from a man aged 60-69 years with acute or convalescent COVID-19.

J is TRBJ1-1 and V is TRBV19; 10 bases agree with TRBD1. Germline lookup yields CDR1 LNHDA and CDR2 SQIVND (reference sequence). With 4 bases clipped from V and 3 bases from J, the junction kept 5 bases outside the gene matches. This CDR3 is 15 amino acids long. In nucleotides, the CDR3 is TGTGCCAGTAGTACCCCCGGACAGGGGGACACTGAAGCTTTCTTT. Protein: CASSTPGQGDTEAFF. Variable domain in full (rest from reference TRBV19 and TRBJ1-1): DGGITQSPKYLFRKEGQNVTLSCEQNLNHDAMYWYRQDPGQGLRLIYYSQIVNDFQKGDIAEGYSVSREKKESFPLTVTSAQKNPTAFYLCASSTPGQGDTEAFFGQGTRLTVV.

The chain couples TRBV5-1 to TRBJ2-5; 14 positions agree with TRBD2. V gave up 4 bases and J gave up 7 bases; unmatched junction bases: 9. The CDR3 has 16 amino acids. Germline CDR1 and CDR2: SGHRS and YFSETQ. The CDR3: CASSIQGLAGEVTQYF. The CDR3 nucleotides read TGCGCCAGCAGCATACAGGGACTAGCGGGGGAGGTGACCCAGTACTTC.

CDR3 sequence: CASSLAGAAGNTIYF. The CDR3, as DNA: TGCGCCAGCAGCCTGGCAGGGGCTGCTGGAAACACCATATATTTT. The chain is built from TRBV4-1 and TRBJ1-3; D is perhaps TRBD1 (6 bases). CDR1 and CDR2 (germline): MGHRA, YSYEKL. The CDR3 length is 15 residues. Trimming pared 4 bases from V and 2 bases from J, leaving 12 bases between.

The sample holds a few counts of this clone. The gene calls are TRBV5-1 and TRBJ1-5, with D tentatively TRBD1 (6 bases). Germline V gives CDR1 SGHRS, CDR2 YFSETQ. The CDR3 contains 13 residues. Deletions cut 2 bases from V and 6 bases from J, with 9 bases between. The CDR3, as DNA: TGCGCCAGCAGCTTCGACAGGTTTCAGCCCCAGCATTTT. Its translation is CASSFDRFQPQHF.

CDR3 bases: TGTGCCAGCAGAAAGACAGACCAAGAGACCCAGTACTTC. This codes for CASRKTDQETQYF. The rearrangement uses TRBV12-3 or TRBV12-4 and TRBJ2-5, with a possible D match to TRBD1 (5 bases). CDR3 size: 13 residues. V gave up 6 bases and J gave up 0 bases, with 8 bases separating them.

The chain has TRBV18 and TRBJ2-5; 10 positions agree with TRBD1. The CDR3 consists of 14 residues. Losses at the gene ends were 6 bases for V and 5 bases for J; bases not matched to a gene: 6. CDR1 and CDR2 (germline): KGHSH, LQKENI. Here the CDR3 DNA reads TGTGCCAGCTCTCCGAGACAGGGGGCGGAGACCCAGTACTTC. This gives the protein CASSPRQGAETQYF.

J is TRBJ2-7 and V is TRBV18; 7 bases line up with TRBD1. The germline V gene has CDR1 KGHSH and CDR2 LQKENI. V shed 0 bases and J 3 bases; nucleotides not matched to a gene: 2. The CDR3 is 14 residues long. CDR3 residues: CASSPPPGGYEQYF. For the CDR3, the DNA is TGTGCCAGCTCACCACCCCCAGGGGGCTACGAGCAGTACTTC.

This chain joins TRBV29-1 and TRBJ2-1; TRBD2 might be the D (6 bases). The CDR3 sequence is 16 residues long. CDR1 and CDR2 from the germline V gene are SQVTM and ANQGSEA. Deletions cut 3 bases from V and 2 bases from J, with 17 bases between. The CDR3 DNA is TGCAGCGTTGACGAGTCGTATGCGGGACCCTACAATGAGCAGTTCTTC. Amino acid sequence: CSVDESYAGPYNEQFF.

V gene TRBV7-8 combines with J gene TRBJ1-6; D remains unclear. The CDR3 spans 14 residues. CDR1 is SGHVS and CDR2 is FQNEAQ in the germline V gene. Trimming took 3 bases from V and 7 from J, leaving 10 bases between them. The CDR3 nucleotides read TGTGCCAGCAGCTTGGAGGTAGCGAATTCACCCCTCCACTTT. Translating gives CASSLEVANSPLHF.

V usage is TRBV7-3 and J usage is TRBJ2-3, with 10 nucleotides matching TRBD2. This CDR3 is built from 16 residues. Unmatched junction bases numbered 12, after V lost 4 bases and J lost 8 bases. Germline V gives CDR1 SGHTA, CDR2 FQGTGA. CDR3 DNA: TGTGCCAGCAGCTCCCGAAGCGGGGGGGCCCTAGGTACGCAGTATTTT. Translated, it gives CASSSRSGGALGTQYF.

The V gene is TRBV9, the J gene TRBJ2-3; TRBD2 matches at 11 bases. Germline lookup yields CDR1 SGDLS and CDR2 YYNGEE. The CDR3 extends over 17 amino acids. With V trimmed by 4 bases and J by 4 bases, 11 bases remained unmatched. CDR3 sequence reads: CASSIGIAGGISDTQYF. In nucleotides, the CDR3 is TGTGCCAGCAGCATAGGAATAGCGGGAGGGATATCAGATACGCAGTATTTT.

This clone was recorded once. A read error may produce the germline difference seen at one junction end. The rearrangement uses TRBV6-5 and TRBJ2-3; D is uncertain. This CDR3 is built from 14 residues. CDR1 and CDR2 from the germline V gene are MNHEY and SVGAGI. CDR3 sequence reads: CASSLSISRDTQYF. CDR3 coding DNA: TGTGCCAGCAGTTTAAGTATTAGCAGAGATACGCAGTATTTT.

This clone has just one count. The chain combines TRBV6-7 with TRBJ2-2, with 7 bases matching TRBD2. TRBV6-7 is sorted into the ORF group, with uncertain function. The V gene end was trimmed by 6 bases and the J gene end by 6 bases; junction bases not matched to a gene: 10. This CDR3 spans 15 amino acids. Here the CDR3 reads CASSPGGGRAGELFF. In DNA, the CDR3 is TGTGCCAGCAGCCCCGGTGGGGGGAGGGCCGGGGAGCTGTTTTTT.

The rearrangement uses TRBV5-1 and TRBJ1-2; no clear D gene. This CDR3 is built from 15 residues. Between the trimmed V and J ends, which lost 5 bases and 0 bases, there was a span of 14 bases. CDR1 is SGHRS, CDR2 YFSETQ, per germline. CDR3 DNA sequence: TGCGCCAGCAGTGGCGGGCCAGGACCTAACTATGGCTACACCTTC. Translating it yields CASSGGPGPNYGYTF.

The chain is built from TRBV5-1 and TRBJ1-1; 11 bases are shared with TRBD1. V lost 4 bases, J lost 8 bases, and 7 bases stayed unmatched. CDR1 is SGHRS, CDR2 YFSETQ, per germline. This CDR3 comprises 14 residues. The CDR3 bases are TGCGCCAGCAGCCGAGGACAGGGGGCCTCGGAAGCTTTCTTT. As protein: CASSRGQGASEAFF.

The CDR3 bases are TGCAGTGCCCCTAGAGGCGAGCAGTACTTC. Translated, it gives CSAPRGEQYF. The chain joins TRBV20-1 to TRBJ2-7; D remains ambiguous. With 6 bases removed from V and 6 bases from J, the gap between germline ends came to 9 bases. Germline CDR1 is DFQATT and CDR2 is SNEGSKA (reference sequence). The CDR3 has 10 residues.

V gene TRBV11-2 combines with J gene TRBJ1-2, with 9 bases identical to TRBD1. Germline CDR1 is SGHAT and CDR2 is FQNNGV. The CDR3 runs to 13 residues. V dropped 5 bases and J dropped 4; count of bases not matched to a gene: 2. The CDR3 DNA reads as TGTGCCAGCAGCGGGACAGGGCGCTATGGCTACACCTTC. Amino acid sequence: CASSGTGRYGYTF.

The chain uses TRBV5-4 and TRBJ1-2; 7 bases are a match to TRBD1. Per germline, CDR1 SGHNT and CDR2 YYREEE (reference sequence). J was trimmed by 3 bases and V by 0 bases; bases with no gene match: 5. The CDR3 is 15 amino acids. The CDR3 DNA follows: TGTGCCAGCAGCTTGGTTTTGCAGGGGGACTATGGCTACACCTTC. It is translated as CASSLVLQGDYGYTF.

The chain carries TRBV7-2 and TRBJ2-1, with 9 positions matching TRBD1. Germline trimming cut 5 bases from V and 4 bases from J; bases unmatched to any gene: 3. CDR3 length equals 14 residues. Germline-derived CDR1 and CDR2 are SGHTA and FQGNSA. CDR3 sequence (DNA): TGTGCCAGCAGCAAGGACAGGGGATACAATGAGCAGTTCTTC. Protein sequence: CASSKDRGYNEQFF. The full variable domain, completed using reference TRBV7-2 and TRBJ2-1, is GAGVSQSPSNKVTEKGKDVELRCDPISGHTALYWYRQSLGQGLEFLIYFQGNSAPDKSGLPSDRFSAERTGGSVSTLTIQRTQQEDSAVYLCASSKDRGYNEQFFGPGTRLTVL.

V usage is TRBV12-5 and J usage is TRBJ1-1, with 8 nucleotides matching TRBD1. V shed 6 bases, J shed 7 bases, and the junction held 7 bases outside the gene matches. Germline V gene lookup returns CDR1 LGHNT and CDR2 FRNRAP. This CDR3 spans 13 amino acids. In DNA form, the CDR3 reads TGTGCTAGTGGCCCACAGGGGGTACATGAAGCTTTCTTT. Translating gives CASGPQGVHEAFF. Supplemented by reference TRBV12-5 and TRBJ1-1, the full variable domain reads DARVTQTPRHKVTEMGQEVTMRCQPILGHNTVFWYRQTMMQGLELLAYFRNRAPLDDSGMPKDRFSAEMPDATLATLKIQPSEPRDSAVYFCASGPQGVHEAFFGQGTRLTVV.

CDR3 nucleotides: TGTGCCAGCAGCTTAGGACAGGCCAGCTATGGCTACACCTTC. Its translation is CASSLGQASYGYTF. The rearrangement links TRBV7-9 to TRBJ1-2, with D perhaps matching TRBD1 (6 bases). The CDR3 runs 14 residues. Trimming left V 1 base short and J 4 bases short, with 10 bases between. Germline V lookup: CDR1 SEHNR, CDR2 FQNEAQ (reference sequence).

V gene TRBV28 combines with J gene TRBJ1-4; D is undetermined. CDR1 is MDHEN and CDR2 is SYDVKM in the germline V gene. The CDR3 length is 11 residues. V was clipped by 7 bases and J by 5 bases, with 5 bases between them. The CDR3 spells CASKSNEKLFF. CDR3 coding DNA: TGTGCCAGCAAATCAAATGAAAAACTGTTTTTT.

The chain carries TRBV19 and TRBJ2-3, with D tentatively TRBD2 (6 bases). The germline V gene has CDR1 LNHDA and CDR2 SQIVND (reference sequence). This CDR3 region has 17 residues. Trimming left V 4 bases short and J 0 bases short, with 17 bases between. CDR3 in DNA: TGTGCCAGTAGTAGGGGTCGGTCGGGAGCGAGCACAGATACGCAGTATTTT. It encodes CASSRGRSGASTDTQYF.

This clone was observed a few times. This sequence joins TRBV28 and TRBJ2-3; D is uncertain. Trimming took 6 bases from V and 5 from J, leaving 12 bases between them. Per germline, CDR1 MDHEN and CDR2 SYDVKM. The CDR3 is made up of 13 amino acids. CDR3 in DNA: TGTGCCAGCAGCTTTGCCCAGCGAGATACGCAGTATTTT. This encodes CASSFAQRDTQYF.

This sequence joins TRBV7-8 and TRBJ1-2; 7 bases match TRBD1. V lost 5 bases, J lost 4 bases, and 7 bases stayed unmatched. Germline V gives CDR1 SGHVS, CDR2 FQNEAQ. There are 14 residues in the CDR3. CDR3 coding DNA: TGTGCCAGCAGCAGAGGGACAGAAGTCTATGGCTACACCTTC. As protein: CASSRGTEVYGYTF.

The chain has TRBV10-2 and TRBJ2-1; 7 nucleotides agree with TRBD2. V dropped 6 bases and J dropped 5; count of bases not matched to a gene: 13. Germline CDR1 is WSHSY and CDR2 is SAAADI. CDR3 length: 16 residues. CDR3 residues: CASRVGGSDFDNEQFF. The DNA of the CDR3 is TGCGCCAGCAGAGTGGGGGGGTCGGACTTCGACAATGAGCAGTTCTTC.

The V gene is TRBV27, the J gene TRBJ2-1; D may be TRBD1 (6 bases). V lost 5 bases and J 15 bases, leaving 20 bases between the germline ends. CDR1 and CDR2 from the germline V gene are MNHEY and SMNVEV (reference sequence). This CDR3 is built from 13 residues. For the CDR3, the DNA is TGTGCCAGCAGTCCTCGGCCGGGACATATGTCGTTCTTC. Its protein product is CASSPRPGHMSFF.

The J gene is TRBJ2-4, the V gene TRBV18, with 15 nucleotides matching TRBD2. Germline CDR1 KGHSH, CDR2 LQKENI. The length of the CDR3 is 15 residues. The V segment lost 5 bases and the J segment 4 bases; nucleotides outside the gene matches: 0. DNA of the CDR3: TGTGCCAGCTCAGGACTAGCGGGAGGGAAAAACATTCAGTACTTC. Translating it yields CASSGLAGGKNIQYF.

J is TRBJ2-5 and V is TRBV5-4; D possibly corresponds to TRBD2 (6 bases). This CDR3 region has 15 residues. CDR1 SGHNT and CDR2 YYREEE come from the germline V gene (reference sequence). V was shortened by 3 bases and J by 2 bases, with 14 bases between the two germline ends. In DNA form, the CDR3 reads TGTGCCAGCAGCTCTCCGACGGGGGAACAAGAGACCCAGTACTTC. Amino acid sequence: CASSSPTGEQETQYF. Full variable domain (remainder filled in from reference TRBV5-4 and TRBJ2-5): ETGVTQSPTHLIKTRGQQVTLRCSSQSGHNTVSWYQQALGQGPQFIFQYYREEENGRGNFPPRFSGLQFPNYSSELNVNALELDDSALYLCASSSPTGEQETQYFGPGTRLLVL.

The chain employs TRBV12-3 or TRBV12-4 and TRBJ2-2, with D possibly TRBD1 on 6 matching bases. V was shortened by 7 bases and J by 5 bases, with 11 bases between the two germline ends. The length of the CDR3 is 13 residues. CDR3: CASKVGQTGELFF. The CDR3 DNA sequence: TGTGCCAGCAAGGTTGGACAGACCGGGGAGCTGTTTTTT.

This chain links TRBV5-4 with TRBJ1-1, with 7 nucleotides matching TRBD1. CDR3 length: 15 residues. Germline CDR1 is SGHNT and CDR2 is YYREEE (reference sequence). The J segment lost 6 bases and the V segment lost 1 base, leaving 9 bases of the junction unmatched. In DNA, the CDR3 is TGTGCCAGCAGCTTGAGGGGACAGCCTAGAGCTGAAGCTTTCTTT. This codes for CASSLRGQPRAEAFF.

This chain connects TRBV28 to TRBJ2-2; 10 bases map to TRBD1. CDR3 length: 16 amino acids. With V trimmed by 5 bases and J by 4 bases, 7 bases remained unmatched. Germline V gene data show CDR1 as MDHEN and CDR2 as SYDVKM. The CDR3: CASSPPGTGVTGELFF. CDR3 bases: TGTGCCAGCAGTCCACCCGGGACAGGGGTCACCGGGGAGCTGTTTTTT.